The T cell receptor (beta chain) under discussion was sequenced for a study of cytomegalovirus exposure and HLA in healthy donors. This PCR relied on a set of 60 Vbeta primers and 13 Jbeta primers. TCRdb's copy holds only in-frame clones and misses some; the assay was immunoSEQ multiplex PCR. The sample lists around 100,000 clones; approximately 82% were seen once. Sequencing was performed on PBMCs. This receptor was obtained from a young man in good health and CMV-seropositive.

CDR3 protein: CASSQKDRGNTGELFF. The CDR3 DNA reads as TGCGCCAGCAGCCAGAAGGACAGGGGGAACACCGGGGAGCTGTTTTTT. The J gene is TRBJ2-2, the V gene TRBV4-1, with TRBD1 matching 9 bases. From germline, CDR1 is MGHRA and CDR2 YSYEKL. The CDR3 runs to 16 residues. The V segment lost 3 bases and the J segment 1 base; nucleotides outside the gene matches: 3.